The 13 T cell receptor beta chains presented below share a single source sample, sequenced in a study of T cell responses to AZD1222 COVID-19 vaccine. The data were produced by immunoSEQ multiplex PCR, yet TCRdb's version contains in-frame clones alone and is incomplete. The sample has around 90,000 clones; roughly 89% are singletons. Sample: peripheral blood, taken on day 0 of MenACWY control vaccination. Source of these receptors: an adult in good health.

The chain has TRBV4-3 and TRBJ2-5; tentatively, D is TRBD2 (5 bases). V lost 0 bases, J lost 5 bases, and 16 bases lay in between. This CDR3 region has 16 residues. CDR1 is LGHNA and CDR2 is YSLEER in the germline V gene. DNA of the CDR3: TGCGCCAGCAGCCAAGATCGGGGTGGGTCTGGCGAGACCCAGTACTTC. Translation gives CASSQDRGGSGETQYF.

The chain carries TRBV3-1 (or the pseudogene TRBV3-2) and TRBJ1-1; D not certain. Deletions cut 4 bases from V and 5 bases from J, with 17 bases between. This CDR3 has 15 amino acids. Germline CDR1 and CDR2: LGHDT and YNNKEL (reference sequence). DNA for the CDR3: TGTGCCAGCAGCCGTCCGGGAGGGAGTGGGACTGAAGCTTTCTTT. Its translation is CASSRPGGSGTEAFF.

The chain employs TRBV2 and TRBJ2-1; the match to TRBD2 covers 9 bases. Trimming took 2 bases from V and 12 from J; bases not matched to a gene: 11. Germline loops: CDR1 SNHLY, CDR2 FYNNEI. This CDR3 has 15 residues. CDR3 sequence (DNA): TGTGCCAGCAGTGAACTAGCGGGACGTCTCAGCCCGCAGTTCTTC. It is translated as CASSELAGRLSPQFF.

V usage is TRBV14 and J usage is TRBJ1-1; 10 bases are shared with TRBD1. There are 15 residues in the CDR3. Germline CDR1 reads SGHDN; CDR2 reads FVKESK. After removal of 3 bases from V and 1 base from J, the junction contained 2 bases not matched to a gene. CDR3 amino acids: CASSQTGGPNTEAFF. The CDR3 DNA is TGTGCCAGCAGCCAGACAGGGGGCCCGAACACTGAAGCTTTCTTT.

V usage is TRBV11-2 and J usage is TRBJ1-2; D call uncertain. Germline V gene data show CDR1 as SGHAT and CDR2 as FQNNGV. Trimming took 0 bases from V and 4 from J, leaving 12 bases between them. The CDR3 runs to 15 residues. The CDR3 is CASSLDRASLYGYTF. DNA for the CDR3: TGTGCCAGCAGCTTAGATCGTGCGTCCCTCTATGGCTACACCTTC. The full variable domain, with the rest looked up from reference TRBV11-2 and TRBJ1-2, is EAGVAQSPRYKIIEKRQSVAFWCNPISGHATLYWYQQILGQGPKLLIQFQNNGVVDDSQLPKDRFSAERLKGVDSTLKIQPAKLEDSAVYLCASSLDRASLYGYTFGSGTRLTVV.

The chain links TRBV6-5 to TRBJ1-2; 9 positions agree with TRBD1. The V and J ends lost 2 bases and 6 bases, in that order; junction bases with no gene match: 10. Germline V CDR1 and CDR2: MNHEY, SVGAGI. CDR3 length: 16 amino acids. CDR3 in DNA: TGTGCCAGCAGTTACCCGGGGACAGGGAGCTTGGATGGCTACACCTTC. This sequence encodes CASSYPGTGSLDGYTF.

There are a few counts of this clone. This chain joins TRBV24-1 and TRBJ1-5; D unresolved. Trimming took off 4 bases at V and 4 bases at J, with 7 bases between the two ends. The germline CDR1 and CDR2 sequences are KGHDR and SFDVKD. This CDR3 is 13 amino acids long. CDR3: CATSDQTNQPQHF. The CDR3, as DNA: TGTGCCACCAGTGACCAAACTAATCAGCCCCAGCATTTT.

The chain couples TRBV28 to TRBJ2-7; D not certain. The CDR3 has 13 residues. The V end lost 5 bases, the J end lost 7 bases, and 15 bases lay between the germline ends. Per germline, CDR1 MDHEN and CDR2 SYDVKM. As DNA, the CDR3 is TGTGCCAGCAGTGACGCCCAGGTTGGAGAGCAGTACTTC. Its protein product is CASSDAQVGEQYF.

This clone was seen only once. In nucleotides, the CDR3 is TGTGCCAGTAGTATAGGTTACAGAGGGGTTCCTGGCTACACCTTC. The encoded protein is CASSIGYRGVPGYTF. The V call is TRBV19, the J call TRBJ1-2, with D possibly being TRBD1 (5 bases). The germline V and J ends were trimmed by 1 base and 7 bases, with 16 bases remaining between them. CDR1 LNHDA and CDR2 SQIVND come from the germline V gene (reference sequence). The CDR3 is 15 amino acids.

The chain carries TRBV28 and TRBJ2-7; weak D call: TRBD1 (7 bases). The germline CDR1 and CDR2 sequences are MDHEN and SYDVKM. The CDR3 is 14 residues long. Trimming took 6 bases from V and 3 from J, leaving 15 bases between them. The CDR3 DNA reads TGTGCCAGCAGGGGGGGACAGTTAGTCTACGAGCAGTACTTC. Its protein product is CASRGGQLVYEQYF.

This chain connects TRBV20-1 to TRBJ1-2, with D unresolved. Trimming stripped 3 bases from V and 5 bases from J, with 10 bases between. This CDR3 contains 12 residues. Germline CDR1 reads DFQATT; CDR2 reads SNEGSKA (reference sequence). CDR3 residues: CSASVGQYGYTF. The CDR3 DNA reads as TGCAGTGCTAGTGTAGGGCAATATGGCTACACCTTC.

The chain combines TRBV4-3 with TRBJ2-1, with D uncertain. V dropped 0 bases and J dropped 5 bases, with 8 bases sitting between them. CDR3 length: 14 residues. Germline V gives CDR1 LGHNA, CDR2 YSLEER. In DNA, the CDR3 is TGCGCCAGCAGCCAAGATTTACGAGACAATGAGCAGTTCTTC. Amino acid sequence: CASSQDLRDNEQFF.

Remarks on this clone: The sample has other DNA sequences that encode this CDR3 too. The chain carries TRBV5-1 and TRBJ2-7, with no clear D. The CDR3 covers 14 residues. CDR1 is SGHRS, CDR2 YFSETQ, per germline. V dropped 4 bases and J dropped 0 bases, with 11 bases sitting between them. Written as DNA, the CDR3 is TGCGCCAGCAGCCCGGGCCCGAGCTCCTACGAGCAGTACTTC. It translates to CASSPGPSSYEQYF. The full variable domain, in which reference TRBV5-1 and TRBJ2-7 provide the parts outside the CDR3, is KAGVTQTPRYLIKTRGQQVTLSCSPISGHRSVSWYQQTPGQGLQFLFEYFSETQRNKGNFPGRFSGRQFSNSRSEMNVSTLELGDSALYLCASSPGPSSYEQYFGPGTRLTVT.